This T cell receptor beta chain was identified during a study of shared clonotypes between healthy human individuals (dated by TCRdb to the early 2020s). Background for the entire study: A couple of women and a few men aged 18 to 49 years were included in the cohort. For each donor, CD4 naive and CD4 memory were each run on three plates, CD8 naive on two plates, and CD8 memory on one plate. To estimate repertoire size and how much clonotypes are shared between individuals, the study performed deep sequencing of blood TCR repertoires from about 5 healthy adults. Libraries were prepared and TCR repertoires were sequenced by different laboratories using diverse techniques, in order to increase sequencing depth and limit assay-specific biases. Leukapheresis yielded between about 0.94 and 10 billion PBMCs per donor. Study-wide conclusions, independent of this receptor: When several donors were compared, the shared fraction of clonotypes was roughly 5% for naive CD4, about 4% for naive CD8, roughly 2.3% for memory CD4, and 0.35% to 0.4% for memory CD8. Compared with non-shared clonotypes, clonotypes shared by all four sorted-subset donors had higher generation probabilities. Naive subsets generally had larger estimated clonotype richness than memory subsets. Pairwise subsampling indicated that sequencing depth was expected to affect the degree of clonotype sharing among donors. Incomplete sequencing was indicated by rarefaction of sorted-subset datasets, despite the large sequencing depth. Sampling was restricted to blood, and TCR repertoires in tissue are likely to differ from TCR repertoires in blood. Because the study included only a small number of donors, the genetic and exposure-history diversity represented was limited.

This clone was seen a single time. The antigen it recognizes is unknown. No much larger clone exists at a distance of one base, and base qualities are not known. For the CD8 naive samples, CD45RO-negative cells were positively selected for CCR7, yielding a CD45RA+CCR7+ population from which TemRA cells were excluded. The donors were healthy, HIV-negative adults who had no recently reported acute infections or vaccinations. Only Caucasian adults living in Nashville, Tennessee, USA were represented among the donors. After blood collection by leukapheresis, PBMCs were isolated using Ficoll-Histopaque density gradient centrifugation and then cryopreserved in the vapor phase of liquid nitrogen. Analytical flow cytometry was used to check the purity and quantity of each magnetically sorted T cell population. Each sorted fraction had its genomic DNA isolated and then quantified by UV absorbance on a Nanodrop 2000c.

Using the deep immunoSEQ assay, multiplex PCR amplified TCR CDR3 regions from genomic DNA. Genomic DNA extracted from each cell subset was distributed evenly over all wells of several immunoSEQ 96-well plates, and each plate served as one replicate. Each replicate PCR for sorted subsets received around 0.2 ug genomic DNA, equal to tens of thousands of T cell genomes. The purified libraries were quantified using a Qubit 3.0 fluorometer, sized with a Bioanalyzer 2100, and then quantified again using the KAPA Library Quantification kit. Every immunoSEQ 96-well plate was sequenced on a dedicated single-read 150-cycle Illumina NextSeq 550 flow cell. On the authors' methods: Because only junctional sequences without quality scores were contained in the immunoSEQ output, filtering matching that applied to full-length reads could not be performed. Sequences were annotated with PyIR, a Python wrapper for IgBLAST v1.9, and V/J genes and CDR3 were assigned using IMGT germline references. Reads were filtered out if the reads had weak V/J assignments (E-value above 1e-6), no CDR3, stop codons, out-of-frame junctions, or ambiguous translated residues. V3J clonotypes were defined by identical inferred V gene, J gene, and CDR3 amino acid sequence. Percentage overlap between repertoires was computed as shared unique clonotypes divided by the size of the smaller repertoire. RTK rarefaction, the Chao1 estimator, and Recon v2.1 estimates of unobserved clonotypes were used to assess repertoire richness. Generation probabilities were computed with OLGA for all TCRbeta clonotypes obtained by the gDNA method from a handful of donors. This is the immuneACCESS table as TCRdb keeps it, with only in-frame sequences that have V and J called. A part of the clones is gone; compared with another copy, unresolved V genes explain less than half, and the rest is unexplained. That table gives V, J and clone size, and the DNA gave D and trimming. Within this sample are about 2.1 million clones, with 93% of them counted one time only. Jointly, the top ten make up about 1.6% of the sample.

This receptor was taken from a man aged 18 to 35 in good health. Some clones in this sample may be carry-over from other donors' samples. Sequenced sample: naive CD8+ T cells from PBMCs. Reading the label with the study, this specimen's cell subset or site is: CD45RA+CCR7+.

Read as DNA, the sequence is TGTGCCAGCAGACCTGCCGGGGCTAGCGGGAGAGATACGCAGTATTTT. Its product reads: CASRPAGASGRDTQYF. The receptor chain draws on TRBV27 and TRBJ2-3; 10 bases in between match TRBD2. Unmatched junction bases come to 11, with V trimmed by 6 bases and J by 5 bases. The CDR3 numbers 16 residues from cysteine through phenylalanine. Kept here is only the CDR3 DNA, which spans 48 bases and is read in frame from base 1. CDR1 and CDR2 (MNHEY, SMNVEV) derive from the germline V gene (reference sequence).